This is a list of T cell receptor beta chains from one sample in a study of blood T cell repertoires in COVID-19. The data were produced by immunoSEQ multiplex PCR, yet TCRdb's version contains in-frame clones alone and is incomplete. Of about 150,000 clones in the sample, 70% to 90% are singletons; the top ten hold 5%. The source material was peripheral blood. All receptors derive from a woman aged 45 to 65 with acute or convalescent COVID-19. The CDR3 runs from the conserved cysteine through the conserved F or W. D genes are given only for firm matches. Some rows mark clone size as missing; the rest say once, few, many or name a class of expanded clone.

abundance	v_gene	j_gene	d_gene	CDR3nt	CDR3aa
NA	TRBV28	TRBJ2-5	TRBD1	TGTGCCAGCAGCCCCCGGGACAGCCAAGAGACCCAGTACTTC	CASSPRDSQETQYF
NA	TRBV6-5	TRBJ2-7	NA	TGTGCCAGTAGCGACGCCTACGAGCAGTACTTC	CASSDAYEQYF
NA	TRBV4-3	TRBJ1-2	TRBD1	TGCGCCAGCAGCCACCCACAGGGGAACTATGGCTACACCTTC	CASSHPQGNYGYTF
NA	TRBV7-9	TRBJ1-5	NA	TGTGCCAGCAGCCTGGCGGTGGCCAATCAGCCCCAGCATTTT	CASSLAVANQPQHF
few	TRBV7-6	TRBJ1-1	NA	TGTGCCAGCAGCTCGGCCCCGAGGGACACTGAAGCTTTCTTT	CASSSAPRDTEAFF
NA	TRBV18	TRBJ2-1	NA	TGTGCCAGCTCACCACTAGGACAGATCTACAATGAGCAGTTCTTC	CASSPLGQIYNEQFF
NA	TRBV28	TRBJ1-1	NA	TGTGCCAGCAGTTCCAACGGAGAAGGGAACACTGAAGCTTTCTTT	CASSSNGEGNTEAFF
NA	TRBV2	TRBJ2-7	TRBD2	TGTGCCAGCAGTGACGCGGGGGTTAGAACCGAGCAGTACTTC	CASSDAGVRTEQYF
NA	TRBV7-2	TRBJ2-1	TRBD2	TGTGCCAGCAGCTCCTTCTTAGCGGGGGGGCTTGATGAGCAGTTCTTC	CASSSFLAGGLDEQFF
NA	TRBV6-1	TRBJ2-3	NA	TGTGCCAGCAGTGATTTGGAGTATACGCAGTATTTT	CASSDLEYTQYF
few	TRBV7-3	TRBJ2-1	TRBD1	TGTGCCAGCAGCTTAGAGGGACAGTACAATGAGCAGTTCTTC	CASSLEGQYNEQFF
NA	TRBV7-2	TRBJ2-7	TRBD1	TGTGCCAGCAGCCCCCCAGGGGGCACCTACGAGCAGTACTTC	CASSPPGGTYEQYF
NA	TRBV7-9	TRBJ1-4	NA	TGTGCCAGCAGGTCGGGAAAAACTGCAACTAATGAAAAACTGTTTTTT	CASRSGKTATNEKLFF
once	TRBV11-3	TRBJ2-7	NA	TGTGCCAGCAGCTTAGGAGGACACCCATACGAGCAGTACTTC	CASSLGGHPYEQYF
few	TRBV7-9	TRBJ1-1	NA	TGTGCCAGCAGCCCACGGGCGGAGGGGACTGAAGCTTTCTTT	CASSPRAEGTEAFF